This T cell receptor (beta chain) derives from a study of tumor-infiltrating lymphocytes in primary liver carcinoma. Study context: The yield of productive TCRbeta reads per sample was roughly 3.5 to 7.13 million and was similar across tissue types.

Details on this clonotype: This sequence may be a read error, since a much larger clone differs from it by one base.

With approximately 500 ng total RNA as template and a constant-region primer, TCR beta cDNA was made. Three nested multiplex PCR rounds, a slightly modified ARM-PCR, produced the libraries for TCR beta. Each CDR3 protein gets one entry after TCRdb re-called the multiplex PCR reads with MiXCR. The sample holds 95,000 to 150,000 distinct CDR3 sequences; 65% are singletons and the top ten take approximately 9.7%. The tissue used was unsorted bulk material of 20-30 mg. RNA and DNA were co-extracted from it with the AllPrep DNA/RNA mini kit. Each participant had primary liver carcinoma, and surgical resection was the treatment. The source of this sequence is a woman in her sixties or seventies with primary liver carcinoma and hepatitis B virus infection. The sample consisted of liver tumor tissue from sampling region 1. Subset noted: tumor region T1, superior pole.

The CDR3 spells CASSAVQGDSNYGYTF. The DNA for the CDR3 is TGTGCCAGCAGTGCGGTACAGGGGGACTCTAACTATGGCTACACCTTC. The chain uses TRBV6-1 and TRBJ1-2; 8 positions match TRBD1. Germline values: CDR1 MNHNS, CDR2 SASEGT. V shed 4 bases, J shed 0 bases, and the junction held 7 bases outside the gene matches. CDR3 length equals 16 residues.